Detailed here is one TCR beta chain. What it recognizes is unknown. This sample is drawn from a study of cytomegalovirus exposure and HLA in healthy donors. Study-level results: A highly shared variant cluster was judged a likely technical artifact.

PCR amplification relied on 60 Vbeta primers (plus 13 Jbeta primers). Repertoires were generated with immunoSEQ multiplex PCR, while TCRdb's copy carries only in-frame clones and drops some. This sample has more than 95,000 clones, with 78% found just once. This CDR3 region has 15 residues. From germline, CDR1 is SGHDN and CDR2 FVKESK. V trimming: 4 bases; J trimming: 13 bases; junction bases outside the gene matches: 18. The donors comprised healthy bone marrow donors. In nominal health when sampled, donors likely had unrecorded immune exposures nonetheless. Sequences were obtained from PBMCs. This TCR was recovered from a man in his thirties or forties in good health and CMV-seronegative. V is TRBV14 and J is TRBJ1-2; TRBD1 aligns across 7 bases. CDR3 amino acids: CASSPPVTGTEVATF. The CDR3 DNA follows: TGTGCCAGCAGCCCCCCCGTGACCGGGACAGAGGTAGCCACCTTC.